This T cell receptor (beta chain) derives from a study of OX40 agonist ivuxolimab in advanced cancers. Across the study: Partial responses were achieved by three patients, of whom one had hepatocellular carcinoma and two had cutaneous melanoma.

Some clones are missing from TCRdb's copy, which holds only in-frame ones; the method was immunoSEQ multiplex PCR. The sample contains some 27,000 clones, 80% of which appear only once. Notes on this clone: The antigen remains unidentified.

This CDR3 has 15 residues. Germline CDR1 reads SGHVS; CDR2 reads FNYEAQ. Between the trimmed V and J ends, which lost 0 bases and 6 bases, there was a span of 15 bases. Regarding the study as a whole: Fewer expanded clones were found on average in CD4+ than in CD8+ T cells. The authors also found low normalized T-cell clonal expansion in some nonresponders.

The sequence derives from an adult with an advanced solid tumor such as melanoma, head and neck, liver or kidney cancer. The gene calls are TRBV7-6 and TRBJ2-7; possibly TRBD2 for D (6 bases). Material: CD4+ or CD8+ T cells sorted from blood, obtained in a trial of the OX40 agonist ivuxolimab. As DNA, the CDR3 is TGTGCCAGCAGCTTAGCGGGCGGGATCCCCCTCGAGCAGTACTTC. Its protein is CASSLAGGIPLEQYF.